What follows is one T cell receptor (beta chain) and its context. This clonotype was detected many times. This receptor's antigen is unknown. Base qualities are not provided; no much larger clone lies one nucleotide away. The TCR beta CDR3 regions were amplified from RNA transcripts. For the first round of RT-PCR on the TCR CDR3, the HTBI primer set was used together with the Qiagen OneStep RT-PCR kit. The libraries were constructed in a second round of multiplex PCR and then size-selected and purified. The libraries were sequenced on an Illumina HiSeq2000 using paired-end 100 bp reads. From the authors' description of their analysis: Raw data were processed with SOAPnuke, discarding reads with adapters, uncalled bases, mean Phred below 15, or no exact constant-primer or identifier match. High-quality paired reads were merged with COPE v1.2.5, and unique nucleotide sequences were defined as clonotypes. MiTCR v1.1 was used to align clonotypes to the IMGT TRBV, TRBD and TRBJ reference segments. The analysis was restricted to V-J combinations with a frequency above 0.0001, which together covered over 99% of the repertoires. The TCS score was defined as F50 (clonal expansion) divided by E x V (chaos), with BLOSUM62-based TCRdist calculated between CDR3 peptides within each V-J. Welch's t-statistics and random forest reduced 500 to 650 V-J features to about 12, which were used in a naive Bayes classifier (R e1071). Through fastp at Q25 and MiXCR, TCRdb rebuilt clones from the public reads, retaining in-frame beta chains. Entries that share a CDR3 protein sequence are merged under the most common genes and DNA. These V and J calls derive from TCRdb rather than the authors' analysis. The sample profile shows roughly 180,000 distinct CDR3 sequences; approximately 9% of them were found once. Less than 25% of the sample goes to the ten largest clones.

The sample belongs to a study of T cells in Graves' hyperthyroidism and ophthalmopathy (dated by TCRdb to between 2017 and 2020). Regarding the complete study: Peripheral blood was sampled at the time of initial diagnosis, prior to any treatment. To identify TCR V-J signatures that set the groups apart, the researchers used a discovery cohort of more than 95 patients, made up of under 50 with Graves' ophthalmopathy and 55 to 65 with stable Graves' hyperthyroidism. Whether ophthalmopathy could be predicted prospectively was tested in an independent validation cohort made up of approximately 19 hyperthyroidism patients plus 17 patients who later progressed to ophthalmopathy. The 75 to 100 discovery patients were randomly split 7:3 into training and test sets. Thyroid tissue and blood T-cell repertoires from six Graves' hyperthyroidism patients were also compared in the study. After blood sampling, hyperthyroidism patients were treated with methimazole at a starting dose of 30 mg daily, and ophthalmopathy patients were treated with high-dose intravenous methylprednisolone. According to the paper, TCR Vbeta CDR3 sequencing was carried out on 135 peripheral blood samples, which came from some 41 ophthalmopathy, around 75 hyperthyroidism and roughly 17 progressor patients.

Per the germline V gene, SNHLY is the CDR1 and FYNNEI is the CDR2. Trimming accounts for 4 bases at V and 12 bases at J, while the number of junction bases matched to no gene is 14. There are 14 amino acids in the CDR3, from cysteine to phenylalanine inclusive. Of all the DNA, just the CDR3 is kept, 42 bases in frame from base 1. The research as a whole found: A 13 V-J signature model separated ophthalmopathy from stable hyperthyroidism, with over 85% sensitivity and 81.08% specificity in cross-validation and 80%/75% in testing. Most expanded thyroid clonotypes (frequency above 0.001) were also detected in blood, suggesting blood repertoires may reflect thyroid immune responses. In validation, progression to ophthalmopathy was predicted by the model with roughly 71% sensitivity and roughly 76% specificity, a median of approximately 6.5 months before onset. Sample size was not statistically predetermined, and investigators were not blinded to group allocation.

Hyperthyroidism patients were newly diagnosed, with disease duration under 2 months, and aged 18 to 65 years. The study excluded patients with uncontrolled infections, other autoimmune diseases, pregnancy or lactation. Diagnoses were based on clinical symptoms, serum thyroxine and TRAb, thyroid ultrasound and orbital computed tomography. Blood from progressor patients was collected at the time of first diagnosis with hyperthyroidism, before any ophthalmopathy symptoms had appeared. PBMCs were isolated from around 10 ml of fresh peripheral blood by Ficoll-Paque density gradient centrifugation. Progressor patients were initially diagnosed with Graves' hyperthyroidism and developed ophthalmopathy during follow-up. Total RNA was extracted with Trizol reagent, and quality was checked on an Agilent 2100 Bioanalyzer.

Recombination connected TRBV2 to TRBJ2-5; TRBD1 matches 7 bases in the middle. The sequence was obtained from a woman under 30 with Graves' hyperthyroidism that later progressed to Graves' ophthalmopathy. Sequencing was done on a sample of blood. The nucleotide sequence is TGTGCCAGCAGTGGGACAGGTTTGCCCCAGTCGGAGTACTTC. It translates as CASSGTGLPQSEYF. Reference TRBV2 and TRBJ2-5 genes cover what lies past the CDR3, so the full variable domain is EPEVTQTPSHQVTQMGQEVILRCVPISNHLYFYWYRQILGQKVEFLVSFYNNEISEKSEIFDDQFSVERPDGSNFTLKIRSTKLEDSAMYFCASSGTGLPQSEYFGPGTRLLVL.